What follows is one T cell receptor beta chain and its context. Antigen unknown. The method was immunoSEQ multiplex PCR; TCRdb's version includes in-frame clones alone and lacks a portion of them. The sample has approximately 90,000 clones, 80% to 95% seen once. These data originate in a study of cytomegalovirus exposure and HLA in healthy donors. Study observations and caveats: Whilst most TCR sequences proved rare, a subset of public TCRs occurred across many donors.

The length of the CDR3 is 16 residues. The germline CDR1 and CDR2 sequences are SGHTA and FQGNSA. V lost 2 bases, J lost 4 bases, and 4 bases stayed unmatched. Sequenced sample: PBMCs. The clonotype comes from a woman aged 30 to 39 in good health and CMV-seropositive. The rearrangement joins TRBV7-2 to TRBJ2-5; 13 bases fit TRBD2. The CDR3 coding sequence is TGTGCCAGCAGCTTATACGGGACTAGCGGGATAGAGACCCAGTACTTC. Its translation is CASSLYGTSGIETQYF.